The 8 T cell receptor beta chains below were found in one sample sequenced in a study of shared clonotypes between healthy human individuals. Profiling relied on immunoSEQ multiplex PCR, and the TCRdb table lists in-frame clones only, not all of them. Of more than 2,000,000 clones listed, over 90% are singletons. The sequenced sample consisted of naive CD4+ T cells from PBMCs. Specified subset: CD45RA+ positively selected. The receptors were gathered from a man aged 18 to 35 in good health. Some clones in this sample may be carry-over from other donors' samples.

The gene calls are TRBV7-2 and TRBJ1-2; D possibly corresponds to TRBD1 (5 bases). The germline V gene encodes CDR1 SGHTA and CDR2 FQGNSA. The CDR3 consists of 14 residues. Trimming stripped 1 base from V and 8 bases from J, with 14 bases between. CDR3 bases: TGTGCCAGCAGCTTAGTTGAGGGGTCGGGAGGCTACACCTTC. It specifies CASSLVEGSGGYTF. The full variable domain, in which reference TRBV7-2 and TRBJ1-2 provide the parts outside the CDR3, is GAGVSQSPSNKVTEKGKDVELRCDPISGHTALYWYRQSLGQGLEFLIYFQGNSAPDKSGLPSDRFSAERTGGSVSTLTIQRTQQEDSAVYLCASSLVEGSGGYTFGSGTRLTVV.

In this sample, this clone turned up once. The gene calls are TRBV4-1 and TRBJ2-3; D unresolved. The germline gives CDR1 MGHRA, CDR2 YSYEKL. CDR3 size: 13 residues. V shed 1 base and J shed 6 bases, with 8 bases lying between them. CDR3 protein: CASSQGNQDTQYF. In DNA form, the CDR3 reads TGCGCCAGCAGCCAAGGGAATCAGGATACGCAGTATTTT.

Concerning this clone itself: Other DNA sequences of this sample code for an identical CDR3. The rearrangement joins TRBV9 to TRBJ2-1; D is unclear. Germline loops: CDR1 SGDLS, CDR2 YYNGEE. CDR3 length: 12 residues. V was pared by 4 bases and J by 3 bases, with 5 bases between. The CDR3 here is CASSSLYNEQFF. CDR3 nucleotide sequence: TGTGCCAGCAGCTCCCTCTACAATGAGCAGTTCTTC.

The chain carries TRBV4-1 and TRBJ2-2; 9 nucleotides match TRBD2. Germline V gene data show CDR1 as MGHRA and CDR2 as YSYEKL. CDR3 length: 17 residues. Losses at the gene ends were 0 bases for V and 6 bases for J; bases not matched to a gene: 8. CDR3 region: CASSQEGPLAGSGELFF. For the CDR3, the DNA is TGCGCCAGCAGCCAAGAAGGCCCCCTAGCGGGATCCGGGGAGCTGTTTTTT.

The chain combines TRBV11-2 with TRBJ2-7; 9 bases agree with TRBD1. CDR1 SGHAT and CDR2 FQNNGV come from the germline V gene. The length of the CDR3 is 14 residues. The V segment lost 5 bases and the J segment 2 bases; nucleotides outside the gene matches: 4. The CDR3 is CASSTWTGAYEQYF. For the CDR3, the DNA is TGTGCCAGCAGCACCTGGACAGGGGCCTACGAGCAGTACTTC.

The V gene is TRBV28, the J gene TRBJ2-4; D gene uncertain. The V and J ends lost 3 bases and 2 bases respectively, with 8 bases between them. Germline V gene sequence: CDR1 MDHEN, CDR2 SYDVKM. This CDR3 contains 14 residues. The DNA of the CDR3 is TGTGCCAGCAGTTTCTGGGTCCCCAAAAACATTCAGTACTTC. Amino acids: CASSFWVPKNIQYF.

The gene calls are TRBV10-3 and TRBJ1-2, with a weak D call TRBD1 (5 bases). Trimming took 3 bases from V and 2 from J, leaving 13 bases between them. This CDR3 is built from 15 residues. CDR1 ENHRY and CDR2 SYGVKD come from the germline V gene. CDR3 DNA: TGTGCCATCAGTGACAGTATCAGGGACAACTATGGCTACACCTTC. Translation: CAISDSIRDNYGYTF.

This CDR3 reads CANTRGSYNEQFF. CDR3 nucleotides: TGTGCCAACACCCGGGGCTCCTACAATGAGCAGTTCTTC. V usage is TRBV5-8 and J usage is TRBJ2-1; D is possibly TRBD2 (5 bases). Trimming cost V 9 bases and J 0 bases, with 10 bases left between them. This CDR3 has 13 amino acids. From germline, CDR1 is SGHTS and CDR2 YDEGEE.